Below, one T cell receptor (beta chain) is given with its context. Original data processing: Amplification with reference gene primers provided the estimates of nucleated cell counts. Method: immunoSEQ multiplex PCR; TCRdb's copy keeps in-frame clones and lacks some. V and J calls plus clone size are reproduced from that table; the DNA served to infer D and trimming. The sample yields 150,000 to 200,000 clones, 80% seen once. The sample comes from a study of blood T cell repertoires in COVID-19. Overall study context: Acute and convalescent COVID-19 specimens originated in the United States, Italy and Spain. T cells, B-cell-depleted T cells, or PBMCs supplied cDNA or gDNA.

V was cut by 1 base and J by 0 bases, with 10 bases left in between. Germline V CDR1 and CDR2: SGHTA, FQGNSA. The CDR3 spans 15 residues. This TCR was sampled from a man between 65 and 85 years old with active or convalescent COVID-19. The specimen was peripheral blood. This chain links TRBV7-2 with TRBJ2-7; TRBD2 is a possible D gene (7 bases). The CDR3 DNA follows: TGTGCCAGCAGCTTAGAAGGGGGGGCCTCCTACGAGCAGTACTTC. This sequence encodes CASSLEGGASYEQYF.